The source of this TCR beta chain is a study of molecular identifiers for immune sequencing clone quantification. Regarding the study as a whole: Under 1% of molecules in naive cells, but over 98% of effector molecules, belonged to clones above 20 RNA copies.

Ten or more counts support this clonotype. The antigen is undetermined. A single record per CDR3 protein comes from TCRdb applying MiXCR to the PCR reads. The top ten clones hold approximately 9.8% of a sample with about 97,000 distinct CDR3 sequences, 35% of them seen once. Based on a CD8+CD4-CCR7+CD45RA+ profile, naive CD8 T cells were sorted. This CDR3 has 12 residues. Trimming took 3 bases from V and 1 from J, leaving 3 bases between them. Germline CDR1 reads DFQATT; CDR2 reads SNEGSKA (reference sequence). This TCR derives from a human donor in good health. Some libraries in this study had Jurkat cell RNA spiked in. The chain is built from TRBV20-1 and TRBJ2-2; no reliable D call. The source material was naive CD8+ T cells from blood, with Jurkat cell RNA spiked in. Subset denoted: FACS-sorted CD8+CD4-CCR7+CD45RA+ naive T cells. The CDR3 sequence is CSARKNTGELFF. The CDR3 DNA reads as TGCAGTGCTAGGAAGAACACCGGGGAGCTGTTTTTT.